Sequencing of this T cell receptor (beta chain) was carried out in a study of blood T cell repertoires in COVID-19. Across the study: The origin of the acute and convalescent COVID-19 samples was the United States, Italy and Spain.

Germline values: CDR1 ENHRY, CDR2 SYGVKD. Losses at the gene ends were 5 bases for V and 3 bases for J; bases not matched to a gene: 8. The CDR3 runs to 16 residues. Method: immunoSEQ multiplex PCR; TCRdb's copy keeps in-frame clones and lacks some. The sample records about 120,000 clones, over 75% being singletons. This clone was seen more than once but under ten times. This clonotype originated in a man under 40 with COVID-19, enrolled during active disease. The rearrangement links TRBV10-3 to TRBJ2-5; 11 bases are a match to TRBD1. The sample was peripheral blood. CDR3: CAISTRTGGQKETQYF. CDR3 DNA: TGTGCCATCAGTACCCGGACAGGGGGCCAGAAAGAGACCCAGTACTTC.